Listed below are T cell receptor beta chains from one sample, sequenced in a study of blood T cell repertoires in COVID-19. The protocol was immunoSEQ multiplex PCR, while the TCRdb copy is restricted to in-frame clones and leaves out a portion. The sample includes about 98,000 clones, 80% to 90% of them seen just once. The specimen was peripheral blood. The receptors here all came from a man aged 40-50 years with active or convalescent COVID-19. Each CDR3 is given with its conserved first and last residue. The order of the fields is V gene, D gene, J gene, clone size, CDR3 DNA, CDR3 protein. D genes are given only for firm matches. Part of the rows lack a size; the others show once, few, many or a class for expanded clones.

>TRBV7-2|.|TRBJ2-7|.
TGTGCCAGCAGCTTAGCGCTAGTGAAGTCCTACGAGCAGTACTTC
CASSLALVKSYEQYF
>TRBV18|TRBD2|TRBJ2-3|once
TGTGCCAGCTCACCCTCGACAGCCACTCCGGGACTAGGCACAGATACGCAGTATTTT
CASSPSTATPGLGTDTQYF
>TRBV7-2|TRBD2|TRBJ2-7|.
TGTGCCAGCAGCTTTAGCGGGGGCCTATCCTACGAGCAGTACTTC
CASSFSGGLSYEQYF
>TRBV27|TRBD1|TRBJ1-2|few
TGTGCCAGCAGTTTTCAGGGGGCCAGGGGCTACACCTTC
CASSFQGARGYTF
>TRBV4-1|TRBD1|TRBJ1-5|few
TGCGCCAGCAGCCAAGGGGACAGGCTCGCGGGGCCCCAGCATTTT
CASSQGDRLAGPQHF
>TRBV11-3|TRBD1|TRBJ1-1|.
TGTGCCAGCAGCCCGGGACAGGAGAACACTGAAGCTTTCTTT
CASSPGQENTEAFF
>TRBV30|TRBD2|TRBJ2-1|.
TGTGCCTGGAGTGTGATGACTAGCGGGGCCTACAATGAGCAGTTCTTC
CAWSVMTSGAYNEQFF
>TRBV12-5|TRBD1|TRBJ2-7|.
TGTGCTAGTGGTGACGGACAGGGGGTTTACGAGCAGTACTTC
CASGDGQGVYEQYF
>TRBV6-5|.|TRBJ1-1|.
TGTGCCAGCGGGGCCAGTAGTCACACTGAAGCTTTCTTT
CASGASSHTEAFF
>TRBV27|.|TRBJ1-3|few
TGTGCCAGCAGTCCTTCGGGTCCCACGGATGGCATATATTTT
CASSPSGPTDGIYF
>TRBV19|TRBD1|TRBJ1-6|.
TGTGCCAGTCGCATACGACAGGGCGATAATTCACCCCTCCACTTT
CASRIRQGDNSPLHF
>TRBV5-6|TRBD2|TRBJ2-1|.
TGTGCCAGCAGCTATTACATGAGGGGAGGGCAATACAATGAGCAGTTCTTC
CASSYYMRGGQYNEQFF